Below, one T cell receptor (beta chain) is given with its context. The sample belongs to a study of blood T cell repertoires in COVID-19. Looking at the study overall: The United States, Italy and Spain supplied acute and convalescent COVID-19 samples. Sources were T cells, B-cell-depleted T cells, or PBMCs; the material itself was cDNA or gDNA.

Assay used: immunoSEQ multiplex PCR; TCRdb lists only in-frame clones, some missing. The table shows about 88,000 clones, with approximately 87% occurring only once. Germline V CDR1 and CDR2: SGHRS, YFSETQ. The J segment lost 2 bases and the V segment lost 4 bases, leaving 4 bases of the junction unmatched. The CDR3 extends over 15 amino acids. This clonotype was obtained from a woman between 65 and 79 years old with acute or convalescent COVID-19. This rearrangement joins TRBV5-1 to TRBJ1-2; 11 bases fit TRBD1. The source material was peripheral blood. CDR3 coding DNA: TGCGCCAGCAGCCAGGGGACAGGGGGAAACTATGGCTACACCTTC. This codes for CASSQGTGGNYGYTF.